A single TCR beta chain is shown here with its context. Its target antigen remains unknown. Nothing much larger sits one base from this clone, and base qualities are not available. The trial excluded patients who had a history of autoimmune disease or who were on systemic immunosuppression. Peripheral blood for TCR sequencing was drawn from every dose cohort at baseline, at cycle 4 day 1 and at cycle 7 day 1. The samples were drawn from a first-in-human, open-label, multicenter phase I dose-escalation trial of ivuxolimab. Adults with locally advanced or metastatic melanoma, renal cell carcinoma, hepatocellular carcinoma or head and neck squamous cell carcinoma were enrolled in the trial. Before TCR sequencing, CD4+ and CD8+ T cells were separately sorted from peripheral blood. Genomic DNA was isolated from the sorted cells so that the TCRbeta CDR3 region could be sequenced. The immunoSEQ Assay was used to sequence the TCRbeta CDR3 regions. Imported from immuneACCESS, the table was reduced by TCRdb to in-frame sequences with V and J called. These copies leave out some clones; in studies compared against another copy, an unresolved V gene accounts for under half, and the cause of the remainder is not known. For this sample there are nearly 50,000 clones; roughly 77% appear just once. Approximately 7.3% of the sample belongs to the ten largest clones.

CDR1 and CDR2 are drawn from the germline V gene (reference sequence): SEHNR, FQNEAQ. The junction shows trimming of 11 bases on V and 6 bases on J, plus 11 bases between the germline ends. The CDR3 sequence holds 11 residues, the cysteine and phenylalanine included. The retained sequence is limited to the CDR3, 33 bases, with the frame set at the first base. The source of the sample is a study of OX40 agonist ivuxolimab in advanced cancers. In the study overall: Ivuxolimab was an agonistic, fully human IgG2 monoclonal antibody directed against OX40 (CD134), a costimulatory receptor. Peripheral TCRbeta sequencing aimed to test whether ivuxolimab altered TCR sequence diversity and caused clonal T-cell expansion. A male proportion of 82.7% and a mean age of about 60 years, ranging from about 23 to 90, were recorded for the dose-escalation cohort. Among the roughly 52 dose-escalation patients, some 20 had hepatocellular carcinoma, about 15 melanoma, 9 renal cell carcinoma and 9 head and neck cancer. Prior anti-PD-1, anti-PD-L1 or anti-CTLA-4 therapy was permitted, and checkpoint inhibitors had been received by 30% to 40% of dose-escalation patients. Partial responses occurred in three dose-escalation patients, of whom one had hepatocellular carcinoma and two had cutaneous melanoma. The paper reports the monotherapy dose-escalation portion (N of about 52 patients) of the phase I ivuxolimab trial. Intravenous ivuxolimab was administered to patients every 2 weeks at six dose levels: 0.01, 0.1, 0.3, 1.5, 3 and 10 mg/kg.

Overall study outcomes, separate from this receptor: Partial responders in the 0.1-3.0 mg/kg groups had among the lowest normalized peripheral clonal expansion, especially among CD8+ T cells. On average, CD8+ T cells showed more expanded clones than CD4+ T cells after ivuxolimab. Clonal expansion of both CD4+ and CD8+ blood T cells was observed from baseline to week 6 at doses 0.1 to 3.0 mg/kg. Low levels of normalized T-cell clonal expansion were also seen in some patients who did not respond. The antigen specificity of the peripheral T cells that underwent clonal expansion was not determined.

The rearranged segments are TRBV7-9 and TRBJ2-1, with a weak D call of TRBD2 (5 bases match). The sample in question was CD4+ or CD8+ T cells sorted from blood, obtained in a trial of the OX40 agonist ivuxolimab. The receptor's source is an adult with an advanced solid tumor such as melanoma, head and neck, liver or kidney cancer. At the DNA level, the sequence is TGTGCCGTACCGGGAATCAATGAGCAGTTCTTC. Translated, this gives CAVPGINEQFF.